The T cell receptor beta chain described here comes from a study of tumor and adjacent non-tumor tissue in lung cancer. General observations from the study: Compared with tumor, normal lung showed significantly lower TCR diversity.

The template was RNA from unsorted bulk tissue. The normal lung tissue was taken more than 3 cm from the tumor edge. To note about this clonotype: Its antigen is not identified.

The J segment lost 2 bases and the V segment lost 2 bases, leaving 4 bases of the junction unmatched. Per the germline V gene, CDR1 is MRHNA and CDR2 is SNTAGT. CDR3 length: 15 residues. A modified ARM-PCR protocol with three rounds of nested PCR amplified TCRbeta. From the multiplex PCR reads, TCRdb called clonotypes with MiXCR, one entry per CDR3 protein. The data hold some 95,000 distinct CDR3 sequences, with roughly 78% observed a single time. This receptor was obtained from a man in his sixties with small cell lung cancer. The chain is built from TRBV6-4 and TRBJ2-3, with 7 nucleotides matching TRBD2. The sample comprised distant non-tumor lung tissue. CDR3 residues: CASSDGTTSTDTQYF. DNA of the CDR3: TGTGCCAGCAGTGACGGGACTACCTCCACAGATACGCAGTATTTT.